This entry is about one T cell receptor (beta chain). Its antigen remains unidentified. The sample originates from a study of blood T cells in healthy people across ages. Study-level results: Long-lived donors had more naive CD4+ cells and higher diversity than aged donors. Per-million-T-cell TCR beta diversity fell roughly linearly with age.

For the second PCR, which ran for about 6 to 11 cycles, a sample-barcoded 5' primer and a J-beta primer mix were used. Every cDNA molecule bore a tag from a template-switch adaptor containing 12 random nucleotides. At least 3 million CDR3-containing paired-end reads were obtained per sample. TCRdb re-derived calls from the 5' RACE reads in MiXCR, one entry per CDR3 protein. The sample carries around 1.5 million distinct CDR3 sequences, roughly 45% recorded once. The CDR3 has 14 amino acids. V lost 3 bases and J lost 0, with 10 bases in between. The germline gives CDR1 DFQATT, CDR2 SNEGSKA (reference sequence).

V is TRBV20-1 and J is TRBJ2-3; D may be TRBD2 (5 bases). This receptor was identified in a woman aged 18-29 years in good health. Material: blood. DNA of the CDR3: TGCAGTGCTAGGGACGGGATCAGCACAGATACGCAGTATTTT. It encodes CSARDGISTDTQYF.